This T cell receptor beta chain was sequenced during a study of shared clonotypes between healthy human individuals (dated by TCRdb to about 2020). The study in broad terms: A few men and two women, aged 18 to 49 years, made up the cohort. To estimate repertoire size and how much clonotypes are shared between individuals, the study performed deep sequencing of blood TCR repertoires from about 5 healthy adults. Libraries were prepared and TCR repertoires were sequenced by different laboratories using diverse techniques, in order to increase sequencing depth and limit assay-specific biases. For each donor, CD4 naive and CD4 memory were each run on three plates, CD8 naive on two plates, and CD8 memory on one plate. Leukapheresis yielded between about 0.85 and 10 billion PBMCs per donor.

CD8 naive samples were CD45RO-negative cells positively selected for CCR7, giving a CD45RA+CCR7+ population that excluded TemRA cells. Healthy HIV-negative adults with no recently reported acute infections or vaccinations were included as donors. Every donor was a Caucasian adult residing in Nashville, Tennessee, USA. After blood collection by leukapheresis, PBMCs were isolated using Ficoll-Histopaque density gradient centrifugation and then cryopreserved in the vapor phase of liquid nitrogen. Analytical flow cytometry was used to check the purity and quantity of each magnetically sorted T cell population. Genomic DNA was isolated from each sorted fraction and quantified by UV absorbance on a Nanodrop 2000c. The germline ends are 13 bases apart after V is trimmed by 8 bases and J by 2 bases. The germline V gene sets CDR1 to SNHLY and CDR2 to FYNNEI. Including the terminal cysteine and phenylalanine, the CDR3 comprises 13 residues. Just CDR3 DNA is preserved here, 39 bases in frame from base 1.

Findings and caveats that apply to the study as a whole: Naive subsets generally had larger estimated clonotype richness than memory subsets did. Sharing across several donors was observed for approximately 4.6% of naive CD4, 3.5% of naive CD8, about 2.3% of memory CD4, and roughly 0.43% of memory CD8 clonotypes. Incomplete sequencing was indicated by rarefaction of sorted-subset datasets, despite the large sequencing depth. Pairwise subsampling indicated that sequencing depth was expected to affect the degree of clonotype sharing among donors. Sampling was restricted to blood, and TCR repertoires in tissues likely differ from the TCR repertoires found in blood. Compared with non-shared clonotypes, the clonotypes found in all four sorted-subset donors had higher generation probabilities. Because the study included a small number of donors, the genetic and exposure-history diversity represented was limited.

TCR CDR3 regions were amplified from genomic DNA by multiplex PCR using the deep immunoSEQ assay. Extracted genomic DNA from each cell subset was spread evenly across all wells of several immunoSEQ 96-well plates, with each plate serving as a replicate. Each replicate PCR for sorted subsets received roughly 200 ng genomic DNA, equal to about 30,000 T cell genomes. The purified libraries were quantified using a Qubit 3.0 fluorometer, sized with a Bioanalyzer 2100, and then quantified again using the KAPA Library Quantification kit. A separate single-read 150-cycle Illumina NextSeq 550 flow cell was used to sequence each immunoSEQ 96-well plate. The study's processing was this. Because the immunoSEQ output included only junctional sequences and no quality scores, the filtering could not be the same as the filtering used for full-length reads. To assign V/J genes and CDR3, sequences were annotated against IMGT germline references using PyIR, a Python wrapper for IgBLAST v1.9. Reads were filtered out if the reads had weak V/J assignments (E-value above 1e-6), no CDR3, stop codons, out-of-frame junctions, or ambiguous translated residues. V3J clonotypes were defined as sequences sharing the same inferred V gene, J gene, and CDR3 amino acid sequence. To compute the percentage overlap between repertoires, the number of shared unique clonotypes was divided by the size of the smaller repertoire. Repertoire richness was assessed with RTK rarefaction, the Chao1 estimator, and Recon v2.1 estimates of unobserved clonotypes. OLGA was used to compute generation probabilities for all TCRbeta clonotypes that the gDNA method yielded from four donors. TCRdb limited this immuneACCESS table to in-frame rearrangements with V and J called. A share of clones is missing; checked studies link under half to unresolved V genes, and the rest is unexplained. That table furnishes V, J and clone size, whereas the DNA furnished D and trimming. The sample has around 2,000,000 clones on record, roughly 94% of them singletons. Clones ranked in the top ten supply around 1.1% of the sample.

A note on this clone: It has no known antigen specificity. It has no much larger one-base neighbor in the sample; base qualities were not kept.

The chain uses TRBV2 and TRBJ2-7; no confident D gene assignment can be made. The clonotype originates from a man between 18 and 29 years old in good health. The source material was naive CD8+ T cells sorted from blood. In light of the paper, this sample's cell subset or site label describes: CD45RA+CCR7+. The CDR3 protein: CASVGTQAYEQYF. The DNA sequence reads TGTGCCAGCGTCGGAACGCAAGCCTACGAGCAGTACTTC.